This TCR beta chain was recorded in a study of T-cell reconstitution after alpha-beta-depleted transplantation in children. This clonotype has a handful of counts. Antigen specificity is unknown. The germline V gene has CDR1 SGHTA and CDR2 FQGNSA. After removal of 5 bases from V and 4 bases from J, the junction contained 7 bases not matched to a gene. The CDR3 runs to 14 residues. The authors prepared the TCRbeta library with unique molecular identifiers. TCRdb reanalysed the PCR reads using MiXCR and keeps one entry per CDR3 protein. This table holds approximately 980,000 distinct CDR3 sequences, about 29% found once. Notes on the study in general: About two months after transplant, alpha-beta T cells reportedly came from several hundred expanded graft clones. Certain patients had high TCRbeta diversity at day 60, and it came from recipient T cells and thymic progenitors that survived. One year post-transplant, T-cell counts and diversity were largely derived from T cells produced anew.

This sequence originates from a boy under three years old who had a stem cell transplant for SCID, so the T cells may come from the graft donor. Sequences were derived from PBMCs, mostly from graft donor cells, sampled 360 days after TCRalphabeta/CD19-depleted stem cell transplant. The V gene is TRBV7-2, the J gene TRBJ1-2, with 7 bases that match TRBD1. CDR3 amino acids: CASSRQGISYGYTF. CDR3 bases: TGTGCCAGCAGCCGACAGGGAATCAGCTATGGCTACACCTTC.